This entry lists 25 T cell receptor beta chains sequenced from one sample in a study of blood T cell repertoires in COVID-19. Profiled with immunoSEQ multiplex PCR; TCRdb holds only in-frame clones, not every one. This sample has tens of thousands of clones, with approximately 90% found just once. The sample taken for sequencing was peripheral blood. The receptors were gathered from a human donor with active COVID-19. The donor label of this sample is uncertain.

The chain couples TRBV7-9 to TRBJ1-2; D remains unclear. Between the trimmed V and J ends, which lost 0 bases and 5 bases, there was a span of 16 bases. Germline V lookup: CDR1 SEHNR, CDR2 FQNEAQ (reference sequence). The CDR3 has 16 residues. The CDR3 DNA reads as TGTGCCAGCAGCTTAGCGCTTGGCCCAGGTTTATATGGCTACACCTTC. Its protein is CASSLALGPGLYGYTF. The variable domain in full, completed from reference TRBV7-9 and TRBJ1-2, reads DTGVSQNPRHKITKRGQNVTFRCDPISEHNRLYWYRQTLGQGPEFLTYFQNEAQLEKSRLLSDRFSAERPKGSFSTLEIQRTEQGDSAMYLCASSLALGPGLYGYTFGSGTRLTVV.

This clone has only one observation. V gene TRBV28 combines with J gene TRBJ1-3; TRBD1 aligns across 10 bases. This CDR3 region has 15 residues. Unmatched junction bases numbered 7, after V lost 7 bases and J lost 4 bases. Germline V CDR1 and CDR2: MDHEN, SYDVKM. The CDR3 DNA sequence: TGTGCCAGCACCCTGACAGGGGGCTTGGGAAACACCATATATTTT. Its translation is CASTLTGGLGNTIYF.

The J gene is TRBJ2-2, the V gene TRBV29-1, with TRBD2 identical over 7 bases. The V gene's germline CDR1 is SQVTM and CDR2 ANQGSEA. V lost 7 bases, J lost 3 bases, and 8 bases stayed unmatched. The CDR3 is 14 residues long. This CDR3 is CSAPGLGDTGELFF. CDR3 bases: TGCAGCGCTCCCGGACTAGGAGACACCGGGGAGCTGTTTTTT.

V is TRBV5-5 and J is TRBJ1-5; D is undetermined. The ends were cut back, 0 bases at V and 1 base at J, with 8 bases in the middle. The length of the CDR3 is 15 residues. Per the germline V gene, CDR1 is SGHKS and CDR2 is YYEKEE (reference sequence). CDR3: CASSLGRESNQPQHF. CDR3 in DNA: TGTGCCAGCAGCTTGGGGAGGGAGAGCAATCAGCCCCAGCATTTT.

A single count supports this clone. DNA of the CDR3: TGTGCCAGCAGCGTAGGAGCGAGCTCCTACAATGAGCAGTTCTTC. Translating gives CASSVGASSYNEQFF. V usage is TRBV9 and J usage is TRBJ2-1; D remains ambiguous. The CDR3 totals 15 residues. V was shortened by 0 bases and J by 0 bases, with 7 bases between the two germline ends. CDR1 is SGDLS, CDR2 YYNGEE, per germline.

J is TRBJ2-7 and V is TRBV5-1, with TRBD2 as a possible D gene (5 bases). Trimming stripped 4 bases from V and 1 base from J, with 15 bases between. From germline, CDR1 is SGHRS and CDR2 YFSETQ. This CDR3 region has 15 residues. The chain's CDR3 is CASSPRTVGSYEQYF. The CDR3 nucleotides are TGCGCCAGCAGCCCCAGGACTGTGGGGTCCTACGAGCAGTACTTC.

The CDR3 reads CASSTRQGRYNEQFF. The CDR3 nucleotides read TGTGCCAGCAGCACCCGACAGGGAAGGTACAATGAGCAGTTCTTC. V gene TRBV13 combines with J gene TRBJ2-1; the match to TRBD1 covers 7 bases. V lost 5 bases to trimming and J lost 4 bases; unmatched junction nucleotides: 8. The CDR3 has 15 residues. The V gene's germline CDR1 is PRHDT and CDR2 FYEKMQ (reference sequence).

This chain links TRBV19 with TRBJ1-2; tentatively, D is TRBD1 (5 bases). This CDR3 has 14 residues. Germline assignment: CDR1 LNHDA and CDR2 SQIVND (reference sequence). V was clipped by 3 bases and J by 4 bases, with 12 bases between them. As DNA, the CDR3 is TGTGCCAGTAGTATGTTAGGGGCCCCCTATGGCTACACCTTC. Translating it yields CASSMLGAPYGYTF. Together with reference TRBV19 and TRBJ1-2, the CDR3 gives the full variable domain: DGGITQSPKYLFRKEGQNVTLSCEQNLNHDAMYWYRQDPGQGLRLIYYSQIVNDFQKGDIAEGYSVSREKKESFPLTVTSAQKNPTAFYLCASSMLGAPYGYTFGSGTRLTVV.

The rearrangement links TRBV7-3 to TRBJ2-3; 8 bases align to TRBD2. The length of the CDR3 is 15 residues. CDR1 and CDR2 from the germline V gene are SGHTA and FQGTGA. The V and J ends lost 4 bases and 2 bases, in that order; junction bases with no gene match: 5. CDR3 nucleotide sequence: TGTGCCAGCAGCTGGACGGGGGGGATCACAGATACGCAGTATTTT. Translated: CASSWTGGITDTQYF.

The chain carries TRBV28 and TRBJ2-7; D unclear. The CDR3 has 16 residues. Germline CDR1 and CDR2: MDHEN and SYDVKM. V was pared by 0 bases and J by 0 bases, with 12 bases between. This CDR3 is CASSLWKAGISYEQYF. The CDR3 region has the DNA TGTGCCAGCAGTTTATGGAAGGCAGGTATCTCCTACGAGCAGTACTTC.

V usage is TRBV4-3 and J usage is TRBJ2-1, with 14 bases fitting TRBD2. The junction had 4 bases not matched to a gene; V was cut back by 0 bases and J by 0 bases. CDR3 size: 19 residues. In germline, CDR1 is LGHNA, CDR2 YSLEER. The CDR3 protein is CASSQDIGTSGSSYNEQFF. For the CDR3, the DNA is TGCGCCAGCAGCCAAGATATTGGGACTAGCGGGAGCTCCTACAATGAGCAGTTCTTC.

V gene TRBV28 combines with J gene TRBJ1-5; D is unresolved. The V end was cut by 2 bases, the J end by 0 bases, with 14 bases between. Per the germline V gene, CDR1 is MDHEN and CDR2 is SYDVKM. This CDR3 is 17 amino acids long. The CDR3 DNA reads TGTGCCAGCAGTTTAGCACAGTCTACGATTAGCAATCAGCCCCAGCATTTT. Encoded protein: CASSLAQSTISNQPQHF.

The chain is built from TRBV25-1 and TRBJ2-1; TRBD1 might be the D (5 bases). The CDR3 is made up of 12 amino acids. Between the trimmed V and J ends, which lost 6 bases and 7 bases, there was a span of 10 bases. CDR1 is MGHDK and CDR2 is SYGVNS in the germline V gene. CDR3 residues: CASRDDRNEQFF. CDR3 nucleotides: TGTGCCAGCAGAGATGACAGAAATGAGCAGTTCTTC.

This chain uses TRBV7-2 with TRBJ2-3; weak D call: TRBD2 (7 bases). The CDR3 consists of 16 residues. Trimming removed 5 bases from V and 4 bases from J, with 19 bases in between. Germline loops: CDR1 SGHTA, CDR2 FQGNSA. The CDR3 here is CASSLLLGGAADTQYF. The CDR3 nucleotides read TGTGCCAGCAGCCTTCTCCTAGGGGGGGCCGCAGATACGCAGTATTTT.

The chain has TRBV5-1 and TRBJ2-3; D is undetermined. The V end was cut by 0 bases, the J end by 1 base, with 9 bases between. Per the germline V gene, CDR1 is SGHRS and CDR2 is YFSETQ. The CDR3 contains 15 residues. Here the CDR3 reads CASSLGARGTDTQYF. The CDR3 DNA follows: TGCGCCAGCAGCTTGGGTGCCCGAGGCACAGATACGCAGTATTTT.

The rearrangement uses TRBV4-2 and TRBJ2-7; 9 bases are a match to TRBD1. With V trimmed by 0 bases and J by 0 bases, 3 bases remained unmatched. CDR1 and CDR2 (germline): LGHNA, YNFKEQ. The CDR3 is 16 amino acids. The CDR3 region is CASSQDQDRGSYEQYF. The CDR3 DNA reads TGTGCCAGCAGCCAAGATCAGGACAGGGGCTCCTACGAGCAGTACTTC.

The chain combines TRBV11-3 with TRBJ2-7; D is perhaps TRBD2 (5 bases). The CDR3 is made up of 13 amino acids. CDR1 and CDR2 from the germline V gene are SGHNT and YENEEA. The V end was cut by 0 bases, the J end by 6 bases, with 9 bases between. The CDR3, as DNA: TGTGCCAGCAGCTTAGATCAAGGGAGCGAGCAGTACTTC. Its protein product is CASSLDQGSEQYF.

The chain joins TRBV27 to TRBJ1-1; 7 positions match TRBD1. This CDR3 contains 14 residues. V lost 2 bases, J lost 5 bases, and 5 bases stayed unmatched. The germline V gene encodes CDR1 MNHEY and CDR2 SMNVEV (reference sequence). This CDR3 is CASSLVQGKTEAFF. CDR3 DNA sequence: TGTGCCAGCAGTTTAGTACAGGGGAAAACTGAAGCTTTCTTT.

Written as DNA, the CDR3 is TGTGCCAGTCTAACTAGCGATGACACCGGGGAGCTGTTTTTT. Its translation is CASLTSDDTGELFF. This chain uses TRBV19 with TRBJ2-2; 7 nucleotides align to TRBD2. In germline, CDR1 is LNHDA, CDR2 SQIVND (reference sequence). This CDR3 region has 14 residues. With V trimmed by 8 bases and J by 3 bases, 6 bases remained unmatched.

The V gene is TRBV5-8, the J gene TRBJ2-1; D is unresolved. The CDR3 has 16 residues. Between the trimmed V and J ends, which lost 1 base and 0 bases, there was a span of 11 bases. Germline CDR1 SGHTS, CDR2 YDEGEE. The CDR3 nucleotides are TGTGCCAGCAGCTTGTCTGTCGCGCGCTCCTACAATGAGCAGTTCTTC. Protein: CASSLSVARSYNEQFF.

The V gene is TRBV30, the J gene TRBJ2-2; D possibly corresponds to TRBD1 (6 bases). The CDR3 is 14 amino acids. Germline assignment: CDR1 GTSNPN and CDR2 SVGIG (reference sequence). For the CDR3, the DNA is TGTGCTTCCCCCGGGACATCAAACACCGGGGAGCTGTTTTTT. Its protein is CASPGTSNTGELFF.

The rearrangement uses TRBV4-3 and TRBJ2-7, with 11 bases identical to TRBD2. Germline CDR1 LGHNA, CDR2 YSLEER. The V and J ends lost 0 bases and 0 bases, in that order; junction bases with no gene match: 13. There are 20 residues in the CDR3. The CDR3 DNA reads TGCGCCAGCAGCCAAGATGTTCTGGGACTAGCGGCAGTGAGCTCCTACGAGCAGTACTTC. Amino acids: CASSQDVLGLAAVSSYEQYF.

The genes are TRBV23-1 and TRBJ2-1, with TRBD1 matching over 8 bases. TRBV23-1 is marked as an open reading frame, function uncertain. CDR3 size: 14 residues. Unmatched junction bases numbered 5, after V lost 4 bases and J lost 6 bases. CDR3 amino acids: CASSRRQGPNEQFF. Here the CDR3 DNA reads TGCGCCAGCAGTCGGAGACAGGGGCCCAATGAGCAGTTCTTC.

With regard to this clone: The junction shows a germline mismatch at one end, possibly a read error. This chain links TRBV7-9 with TRBJ1-2; D uncertain. CDR3 length: 9 residues. Per the germline V gene, CDR1 is SEHNR and CDR2 is FQNEAQ (reference sequence). The CDR3 DNA reads TGTGCCAGCAGCTTAGGGGCAGATTTC. As protein: CASSLGADF. Full variable domain (remainder filled in from reference TRBV7-9 and TRBJ1-2): DTGVSQNPRHKITKRGQNVTFRCDPISEHNRLYWYRQTLGQGPEFLTYFQNEAQLEKSRLLSDRFSAERPKGSFSTLEIQRTEQGDSAMYLCASSLGADFGSGTRLTVV.

The rearrangement links TRBV5-1 to TRBJ2-2; 12 positions agree with TRBD2. The V and J ends lost 1 base and 5 bases, in that order; junction bases with no gene match: 9. The CDR3 totals 18 residues. The germline V gene encodes CDR1 SGHRS and CDR2 YFSETQ. The CDR3 is CASSLLMTSGRGTGELFF. DNA for the CDR3: TGCGCCAGCAGCTTGCTAATGACTAGCGGGAGAGGTACCGGGGAGCTGTTTTTT.